In its sample, the clone carrying this T cell receptor (beta chain) is large. Adaptor-ligated barcode primers were used to amplify TRBV12-4/TRBJ1-2 clonotypes. Via MiXCR, TCRdb re-called the multiplex PCR reads, giving one row per CDR3 protein. Of several hundred distinct CDR3 sequences detected, approximately 4.9% appear once; the ten largest clones hold 30% to 40%. The sorted Tregs were CD4+CD25+CD127-/low cells. V was shortened by 2 bases and J by 6 bases, with 10 bases between the two germline ends. The CDR3 is 13 residues long. Source material: tumor-infiltrating Tregs sorted from the breast tumor. J is TRBJ1-2 and V is TRBV12-3 or TRBV12-4, with D possibly being TRBD1 (5 bases). The receptor was isolated from a female donor with breast cancer. CDR3 coding DNA: TGTGCCAGCAGTTTAACGGGGCACGATGGCTACACCTTC. This encodes CASSLTGHDGYTF.